The 28 T cell receptor beta chains in this list originate from one sample, sequenced in a study of CD8 T cells in Susac syndrome. RNA was extracted with the RNeasy kit, and a quantity of about 0.45 to 1 ug was reverse transcribed using random hexamers. TCRdb re-called the immunoSEQ multiplex PCR reads through MiXCR, storing one row per CDR3 protein. There are some 220,000 distinct CDR3 sequences in the sample; around 96% occur only once, and 0.095% lies in the top ten. The sample taken for sequencing was CD4+ T cells from PBMCs. The receptors originated from a human donor with multiple sclerosis.

This chain uses TRBV10-3 with TRBJ2-2; no reliable D call. This CDR3 has 13 amino acids. The germline V gene has CDR1 ENHRY and CDR2 SYGVKD. Deletions cut 7 bases from V and 6 bases from J, with 12 bases between. This chain's CDR3 is CAIKDQSSGELFF. The CDR3 DNA is TGTGCCATCAAAGATCAAAGCTCCGGGGAGCTGTTTTTT.

The chain is built from TRBV20-1 and TRBJ2-1; no clear D gene. The CDR3 contains 12 residues. Trimming shortened V by 5 bases and J by 7 bases, and 12 bases separated the two germline ends. CDR1 and CDR2 (germline): DFQATT, SNEGSKA (reference sequence). In DNA, the CDR3 is TGCAGTGCTCGCAGAACTAATAATGAGCAGTTCTTC. Its translation is CSARRTNNEQFF.

CDR3 amino acids: CAIGEGQPQYF. CDR3 DNA sequence: TGTGCCATCGGGGAGGGACAGCCCCAGTACTTC. This chain uses TRBV10-3 with TRBJ2-5, with D perhaps matching TRBD1 or TRBD2 (7 bases each). This CDR3 comprises 11 residues. Germline CDR1 and CDR2: ENHRY and SYGVKD. Trimming took off 8 bases at V and 9 bases at J, with 13 bases between the two ends.

CDR3 loop: CSVQGVGEQYF. In DNA form, the CDR3 reads TGCAGCGTGCAAGGGGTTGGCGAGCAGTACTTC. The rearrangement joins TRBV29-1 to TRBJ2-7, with D maybe TRBD1 (5 bases). This CDR3 has 11 residues. Germline loops: CDR1 SQVTM, CDR2 ANQGSEA. V dropped 6 bases and J dropped 6 bases, with 12 bases sitting between them.

The chain is built from TRBV7-6 and TRBJ2-7; unclear D gene. With 5 bases removed from V and 0 bases from J, the gap between germline ends came to 11 bases. This CDR3 contains 14 residues. CDR1 is SGHVS, CDR2 FNYEAQ, per germline. This CDR3 reads CASSHPYSSYEQYF. CDR3 DNA: TGTGCCAGCAGCCACCCTTACAGCTCCTACGAGCAGTACTTC. Together with reference TRBV7-6 and TRBJ2-7, the CDR3 gives the full variable domain: GAGVSQSPRYKVTKRGQDVALRCDPISGHVSLYWYRQALGQGPEFLTYFNYEAQQDKSGLPNDRFSAERPEGSISTLTIQRTEQRDSAMYRCASSHPYSSYEQYFGPGTRLTVT.

The genes are TRBV6-1 and TRBJ1-5; no reliable D call. Per germline, CDR1 MNHNS and CDR2 SASEGT. V was trimmed by 4 bases and J by 3 bases, leaving 16 bases between them. The CDR3 runs to 16 residues. The CDR3 DNA reads TGTGCCAGCAGTGGGGAGGACCCGCGGCCCAATCAGCCCCAGCATTTT. Protein sequence: CASSGEDPRPNQPQHF.

CDR3 nucleotides: TGTGCCAGCAGTCAATCCCGGGACAGCTACGAGCAGTACTTC. Protein product: CASSQSRDSYEQYF. The V and J genes are TRBV6-5 and TRBJ2-7, with 7 bases identical to TRBD1. The CDR3 is made up of 14 amino acids. With 5 bases clipped from V and 3 bases from J, the junction kept 7 bases outside the gene matches. Germline-derived CDR1 and CDR2 are MNHEY and SVGAGI.

The CDR3 DNA is TGTGCCAGTAAAGGACAGGGATCTCAGCCCCAGCATTTT. Protein product: CASKGQGSQPQHF. The chain couples TRBV19 to TRBJ1-5; TRBD1 aligns across 8 bases. Looked up from germline, CDR1 is LNHDA and CDR2 is SQIVND (reference sequence). Losses at the gene ends were 7 bases for V and 6 bases for J; bases not matched to a gene: 5. This CDR3 contains 13 residues.

The gene calls are TRBV20-1 and TRBJ2-3, with D unclear. CDR3 length equals 15 residues. CDR1 DFQATT and CDR2 SNEGSKA come from the germline V gene (reference sequence). Between the trimmed V and J ends, which lost 4 bases and 4 bases, there was a span of 18 bases. CDR3 in DNA: TGCAGTGCTATTCTTCTGCTCAGAGGCGCAGATACGCAGTATTTT. Its translation is CSAILLLRGADTQYF.

The chain carries TRBV20-1 and TRBJ2-1; D remains ambiguous. The CDR3 length is 14 residues. Trimming removed 3 bases from V and 6 bases from J, with 15 bases in between. Germline loops: CDR1 DFQATT, CDR2 SNEGSKA (reference sequence). The CDR3 DNA is TGCAGTGCTAGGGTCCCCCTTTTAGGCAATGAGCAGTTCTTC. This sequence encodes CSARVPLLGNEQFF.

V is TRBV29-1 and J is TRBJ1-2; D possibly corresponds to TRBD1 (6 bases). V was clipped by 6 bases and J by 2 bases, with 13 bases between them. The CDR3 length is 13 residues. Per the germline V gene, CDR1 is SQVTM and CDR2 is ANQGSEA. The CDR3 protein is CSVPGRGNYGYTF. The CDR3 DNA reads as TGCAGCGTCCCCGGGAGGGGGAACTATGGCTACACCTTC.

This clonotype was recorded only once. This rearrangement joins TRBV4-1 to TRBJ2-1; 8 bases fit TRBD2. Trimming at V came to 1 base and at J to 8 bases, leaving 4 bases not matched to a gene. The CDR3 totals 14 residues. Germline CDR1 is MGHRA and CDR2 is YSYEKL. This CDR3 reads CASSQAGGPYEQFF. The CDR3 DNA reads as TGCGCCAGCAGCCAAGCGGGAGGGCCGTATGAGCAGTTCTTC.

The CDR3 reads CSVVIGLLEQYF. The CDR3 DNA is TGCAGCGTTGTCATTGGTCTTCTGGAGCAGTACTTC. The V and J genes are TRBV29-1 and TRBJ2-7; unclear D gene. From germline, CDR1 is SQVTM and CDR2 ANQGSEA. The CDR3 has 12 amino acids. V was shortened by 4 bases and J by 7 bases, with 14 bases between the two germline ends.

This rearrangement joins TRBV29-1 to TRBJ2-1; the match to TRBD1 covers 7 bases. Germline CDR1 is SQVTM and CDR2 is ANQGSEA. The trim removed 6 bases at V and 0 bases at J, leaving 5 bases unmatched. This CDR3 has 14 residues. The CDR3 DNA reads as TGCAGCGTCAGGGGGTTGAGCTCCTACAATGAGCAGTTCTTC. Translating gives CSVRGLSSYNEQFF.

The chain combines TRBV11-3 with TRBJ2-3; D gene unclear. V lost 5 bases and J 1 base, leaving 13 bases between the germline ends. In germline, CDR1 is SGHNT, CDR2 YENEEA. The CDR3 is 15 amino acids. In DNA form, the CDR3 reads TGTGCCAGCAGCCTGGGCCCCGGCCGCACAGATACGCAGTATTTT. It is translated as CASSLGPGRTDTQYF.

The genes are TRBV29-1 and TRBJ1-1; 8 bases map to TRBD1. Unmatched junction bases numbered 8, after V lost 7 bases and J lost 4 bases. The CDR3 is 13 residues long. Germline assignment: CDR1 SQVTM and CDR2 ANQGSEA. The DNA for the CDR3 is TGCAGCGGGATCAGGGGGCAGTTCACTGAAGCTTTCTTT. Protein product: CSGIRGQFTEAFF.

The V and J genes are TRBV15 and TRBJ2-1; D remains unclear. In germline, CDR1 is LNHNV, CDR2 YYDKDF (reference sequence). This CDR3 has 13 residues. The V and J ends lost 3 bases and 6 bases respectively, with 9 bases between them. As DNA, the CDR3 is TGTGCCACCAGCAGTAGGTTATCCAATGAGCAGTTCTTC. Protein product: CATSSRLSNEQFF.

The CDR3 DNA reads as TGCGCCAGCAGCCGACGTCGGGCAATGGTCTACGAGCAGTACTTC. It specifies CASSRRRAMVYEQYF. The chain employs TRBV5-1 and TRBJ2-7; D gene uncertain. V was cut by 4 bases and J by 3 bases, with 17 bases left in between. The length of the CDR3 is 15 residues. Germline CDR1 SGHRS, CDR2 YFSETQ.

The chain uses TRBV6-1 and TRBJ1-4, with D unresolved. The length of the CDR3 is 16 residues. The germline V gene has CDR1 MNHNS and CDR2 SASEGT. V was shortened by 6 bases and J by 0 bases, with 14 bases between the two germline ends. The CDR3 here is CASRGRSGATNEKLFF. Written as DNA, the CDR3 is TGTGCCAGCAGAGGACGGTCGGGTGCAACTAATGAAAAACTGTTTTTT.

The chain has TRBV20-1 and TRBJ2-6; 7 bases agree with TRBD1. The germline V gene has CDR1 DFQATT and CDR2 SNEGSKA (reference sequence). There are 14 residues in the CDR3. The V segment lost 4 bases and the J segment 4 bases; nucleotides outside the gene matches: 4. CDR3 amino acids: CSANDRVGANVLTF. CDR3 nucleotide sequence: TGCAGTGCTAACGACAGGGTGGGGGCCAACGTCCTGACTTTC.

V and J are TRBV4-1 and TRBJ2-2, with 9 nucleotides matching TRBD1. Losses at the gene ends were 0 bases for V and 5 bases for J; bases not matched to a gene: 13. The CDR3 totals 19 residues. Germline V gene data show CDR1 as MGHRA and CDR2 as YSYEKL. CDR3 DNA sequence: TGCGCCAGCAGCCAAGAAGTCGAGAGCGCGGACAGGGGTACCGGGGAGCTGTTTTTT. Amino acid sequence: CASSQEVESADRGTGELFF.

The rearrangement joins TRBV15 to TRBJ1-4; D unclear. The CDR3 is made up of 15 amino acids. CDR1 and CDR2 from the germline V gene are LNHNV and YYDKDF (reference sequence). V was trimmed by 0 bases and J by 0 bases, leaving 5 bases between them. The CDR3: CATSRERSTNEKLFF. DNA for the CDR3: TGTGCCACCAGCAGAGAGAGATCAACTAATGAAAAACTGTTTTTT.

The V gene is TRBV7-2, the J gene TRBJ2-3; no definite D call. CDR1 SGHTA and CDR2 FQGNSA come from the germline V gene. This CDR3 region has 13 residues. The ends were cut back, 5 bases at V and 1 base at J, with 7 bases in the middle. The CDR3 nucleotides are TGTGCCAGCAGCCCCGCGGGCACAGATACGCAGTATTTT. Its protein product is CASSPAGTDTQYF.

The chain couples TRBV10-3 to TRBJ2-1; unclear D gene. The CDR3 length is 11 residues. The V gene lost 4 bases and the J gene lost 10 bases, with 8 bases spanning the gap. Germline V CDR1 and CDR2: ENHRY, SYGVKD. CDR3 coding DNA: TGTGCCATCAGTGCCCTCCAAGAGCAGTTCTTC. Its protein product is CAISALQEQFF.

The chain uses TRBV2 and TRBJ2-1; no definite D call. Deletions cut 1 base from V and 0 bases from J, with 10 bases between. CDR1 and CDR2 from the germline V gene are SNHLY and FYNNEI. The CDR3 spans 16 residues. The chain's CDR3 is CASSEGTVSSYNEQFF. CDR3 nucleotides: TGTGCCAGCAGTGAAGGGACGGTCAGCTCCTACAATGAGCAGTTCTTC. The entire variable domain, with the rest obtained from reference TRBV2 and TRBJ2-1, is as follows: EPEVTQTPSHQVTQMGQEVILRCVPISNHLYFYWYRQILGQKVEFLVSFYNNEISEKSEIFDDQFSVERPDGSNFTLKIRSTKLEDSAMYFCASSEGTVSSYNEQFFGPGTRLTVL.

This clonotype occurred once. The chain couples TRBV9 to TRBJ2-1; 11 bases align to TRBD2. CDR1 and CDR2 from the germline V gene are SGDLS and YYNGEE. J lost 2 bases, V lost 3 bases, and 1 base had no gene match. The length of the CDR3 is 15 residues. CDR3 region: CASSELAGAYNEQFF. The CDR3 nucleotides are TGTGCCAGCAGCGAACTAGCGGGAGCCTACAATGAGCAGTTCTTC.

The chain carries TRBV6-6 and TRBJ2-4; no clear D. The CDR3 sequence is 10 residues long. With 5 bases removed from V and 7 bases from J, the gap between germline ends came to 3 bases. Per the germline V gene, CDR1 is MNHNY and CDR2 is SVGAGI (reference sequence). DNA for the CDR3: TGTGCCAGCAGTAATAACATTCAGTACTTC. Its translation: CASSNNIQYF.

The genes are TRBV30 and TRBJ1-5; the D is unclear. Germline V lookup: CDR1 GTSNPN, CDR2 SVGIG (reference sequence). Trimming took off 0 bases at V and 5 bases at J, with 8 bases between the two ends. CDR3 length equals 13 residues. CDR3 region: CAWSVAEYQPQHF. The CDR3 DNA reads as TGTGCCTGGAGTGTAGCGGAATATCAGCCCCAGCATTTT. The whole variable domain, remainder taken from reference TRBV30 and TRBJ1-5, is SQTIHQWPATLVQPVGSPLSLECTVEGTSNPNLYWYRQAAGRGLQLLFYSVGIGQISSEVPQNLSASRPQDRQFILSSKKLLLSDSGFYLCAWSVAEYQPQHFGDGTRLSIL.